This T cell receptor beta chain was identified in a study of spatial heterogeneity in lung cancer. In germline, CDR1 is ENHRY, CDR2 SYGVKD. V was cut by 3 bases and J by 2 bases, with 11 bases left in between. CDR3 size: 15 residues. Every molecule of TCR cDNA had its own unique molecular identifier. MiXCR, applied by TCRdb to the 5' RACE reads, yields one record per CDR3 protein. This sample carries almost 75,000 distinct CDR3 sequences, 10% to 15% of them seen once, and the ten largest clones take over 5.5%. Stated time point: sample taken at primary tumor resection. TCRs were sequenced from unsorted whole RNA of tumor, nontumor lung or PBMC.

This rearrangement joins TRBV10-3 to TRBJ2-1; D not certain. The TCR originated in a male donor with early-stage non-small cell lung cancer. Sequencing was performed on PBMCs, taken at surgery. The CDR3 here is CAISDRVGPYNEQFF. The CDR3 DNA follows: TGTGCCATCAGTGACCGGGTTGGGCCCTACAATGAGCAGTTCTTC.